Presented here are 23 T cell receptor beta chains from one specimen sequenced in a study of T cells after yellow fever vaccination. TCRdb used MiXCR to reprocess the 5' RACE reads, holding one entry per CDR3 protein. The sample consists of approximately 330,000 distinct CDR3 sequences, about 4% of them appearing once. Sequenced material: PBMCs, taken 5 days after the yellow fever booster vaccination. The origin of the receptors is a man aged 18-30 years who received the YFV17D yellow fever vaccine.

This clonotype was picked up many times. CDR3 sequence reads: CATSRTVLDEQFF. The DNA of the CDR3 is TGTGCCACCAGCAGGACAGTTTTAGATGAGCAGTTCTTC. The rearrangement links TRBV15 to TRBJ2-1; D is perhaps TRBD1 (5 bases). Trimming left V 3 bases short and J 8 bases short, with 11 bases between. Germline assignment: CDR1 LNHNV and CDR2 YYDKDF (reference sequence). This CDR3 is 13 amino acids long.

The J gene is TRBJ1-2, the V gene TRBV5-1; 7 bases match TRBD1. This CDR3 contains 15 residues. Per germline, CDR1 SGHRS and CDR2 YFSETQ. V was clipped by 4 bases and J by 0 bases; unmatched bases: 6. Written as DNA, the CDR3 is TGCGCCAGCAGCCTCCCGACAGGGTCTAACTATGGCTACACCTTC. Translating gives CASSLPTGSNYGYTF.

This clonotype was counted many times. The V gene is TRBV4-2, the J gene TRBJ1-4; D may be TRBD1 (5 bases). V dropped 0 bases and J dropped 3 bases, with 5 bases sitting between them. The CDR3 contains 14 residues. Germline CDR1 reads LGHNA; CDR2 reads YNFKEQ. CDR3 DNA: TGTGCCAGCAGCCAAGAGACAGCTAATGAAAAACTGTTTTTT. Translated: CASSQETANEKLFF.

There are a few counts of this clonotype. The V and J genes are TRBV7-2 and TRBJ1-2; possible D gene TRBD1, 5 bases. Germline V gene sequence: CDR1 SGHTA, CDR2 FQGNSA. V was clipped by 7 bases and J by 7 bases, with 16 bases between them. The CDR3 runs to 13 residues. The CDR3 loop reads CASNSWGVGGYTF. The CDR3 coding sequence is TGTGCCAGCAACTCCTGGGGGGTTGGTGGCTACACCTTC. The full variable domain, in which reference TRBV7-2 and TRBJ1-2 provide the parts outside the CDR3, is GAGVSQSPSNKVTEKGKDVELRCDPISGHTALYWYRQSLGQGLEFLIYFQGNSAPDKSGLPSDRFSAERTGGSVSTLTIQRTQQEDSAVYLCASNSWGVGGYTFGSGTRLTVV.

V is TRBV12-3 or TRBV12-4 and J is TRBJ2-7; possibly TRBD2 for D (5 bases). V lost 3 bases to trimming and J lost 4 bases, with 16 bases between them. The CDR3 sequence is 15 residues long. The CDR3 nucleotides are TGTGCCAGCAGTTTTCGGCCTAGCCTCAGTTACGAGCAGTACTTC. Its translation: CASSFRPSLSYEQYF.

This clonotype was counted a few times. CDR3 in amino acids: CASRFRTANTEAFF. The CDR3 coding sequence is TGTGCCAGCAGATTCAGGACGGCGAACACTGAAGCTTTCTTT. The genes are TRBV7-2 and TRBJ1-1, with D unclear. Germline CDR1 SGHTA, CDR2 FQGNSA. CDR3 size: 14 residues. Trimming stripped 6 bases from V and 1 base from J, with 12 bases between. Looking up the rest from reference TRBV7-2 and TRBJ1-1 gives the full variable domain: GAGVSQSPSNKVTEKGKDVELRCDPISGHTALYWYRQSLGQGLEFLIYFQGNSAPDKSGLPSDRFSAERTGGSVSTLTIQRTQQEDSAVYLCASRFRTANTEAFFGQGTRLTVV.

This clonotype appeared a few times. J is TRBJ2-2 and V is TRBV11-3; 8 bases align to TRBD2. The CDR3 sequence is 17 residues long. In germline, CDR1 is SGHNT, CDR2 YENEEA. J was trimmed by 5 bases and V by 0 bases; bases with no gene match: 8. The CDR3 coding sequence is TGTGCCAGCAGCTTAGAGTTAGCGGGGAAGGTTACCGGGGAGCTGTTTTTT. Translated: CASSLELAGKVTGELFF.

The table lists this clonotype with many counts. The chain links TRBV4-3 to TRBJ2-5, with 9 bases matching TRBD1. The CDR3 covers 16 residues. Germline loops: CDR1 LGHNA, CDR2 YSLEER. V was clipped by 0 bases and J by 4 bases; unmatched bases: 6. DNA of the CDR3: TGCGCCAGCAGCCAAGATTCCGGGACAGGGTCAGAGACCCAGTACTTC. Protein product: CASSQDSGTGSETQYF.

V is TRBV4-2 and J is TRBJ2-3; D is unresolved. V shed 4 bases and J shed 2 bases, with 10 bases lying between them. The CDR3 contains 14 residues. Looked up from germline, CDR1 is LGHNA and CDR2 is YNFKEQ. CDR3 protein: CASSRVDTTDTQYF. As DNA, the CDR3 is TGTGCCAGCAGCCGAGTAGACACCACAGATACGCAGTATTTT.

The rearrangement uses TRBV6-5 and TRBJ1-4; D possibly corresponds to TRBD1 (5 bases). V was clipped by 4 bases and J by 6 bases, with 12 bases between them. The CDR3 runs to 14 residues. Germline V gene sequence: CDR1 MNHEY, CDR2 SVGAGI. CDR3 amino acids: CASSSTGAHEKLFF. As DNA, the CDR3 is TGTGCCAGCAGTTCTACCGGGGCCCATGAAAAACTGTTTTTT.

The chain uses TRBV29-1 and TRBJ2-3; D perhaps matches TRBD2 (5 bases). Germline assignment: CDR1 SQVTM and CDR2 ANQGSEA. V was pared by 1 base and J by 0 bases, with 5 bases between. CDR3 length equals 13 residues. The CDR3 here is CSVEGTSTDTQYF. The CDR3 region has the DNA TGCAGCGTTGAAGGGACTAGCACAGATACGCAGTATTTT.

As concerns this clonotype: At one end, the junction sequence differs from germline, possibly due to a read error. The rearrangement links TRBV29-1 to TRBJ2-1, with 8 bases that match TRBD1. The germline CDR1 and CDR2 sequences are SQVTM and ANQGSEA. The CDR3 runs to 12 residues. The CDR3 protein is CSVRGQGWERFF. CDR3 bases: TGCAGCGTCCGAGGACAGGGTTGGGAGCGGTTCTTC.

The rearrangement links TRBV10-3 to TRBJ2-2, with D maybe TRBD2 (6 bases). V was trimmed by 6 bases and J by 6 bases, leaving 14 bases between them. Germline loops: CDR1 ENHRY, CDR2 SYGVKD. The CDR3 runs 14 residues. The CDR3: CAIRFGGGSGELFF. The CDR3 region has the DNA TGTGCCATCAGATTCGGGGGTGGGTCCGGGGAGCTGTTTTTT.

The chain combines TRBV5-1 with TRBJ1-4; D gene uncertain. Trimming took 0 bases from V and 5 from J, leaving 8 bases between them. The CDR3 has 14 amino acids. Germline CDR1 reads SGHRS; CDR2 reads YFSETQ. CDR3 residues: CASSLGLLNEKLFF. The CDR3 region has the DNA TGCGCCAGCAGCTTGGGACTGCTAAATGAAAAACTGTTTTTT.

This clonotype was detected ten times or more. This chain connects TRBV7-9 to TRBJ2-1; 11 bases line up with TRBD1. Germline lookup yields CDR1 SEHNR and CDR2 FQNEAQ (reference sequence). Losses at the gene ends were 5 bases for V and 15 bases for J; bases not matched to a gene: 9. The CDR3 is 13 amino acids. Here the CDR3 DNA reads TGTGCCAGCAGCCTCAACCTTGGACAGGGGGCGTTCTTC. This sequence encodes CASSLNLGQGAFF.

This clonotype was counted a few times. The rearrangement joins TRBV13 to TRBJ2-7, with D perhaps assigned TRBD1 or TRBD2 (6 bases each). This CDR3 has 15 amino acids. Trimming shortened V by 5 bases and J by 0 bases, and 14 bases separated the two germline ends. Germline V gene lookup returns CDR1 PRHDT and CDR2 FYEKMQ (reference sequence). CDR3 DNA sequence: TGTGCCAGCAGCATCGGGGGCCGGAGCTCCTACGAGCAGTACTTC. It specifies CASSIGGRSSYEQYF.

This clonotype was counted at least ten times. The chain recombines TRBV10-3 with TRBJ1-6; 8 bases fit TRBD1. Losses at the gene ends were 10 bases for V and 11 bases for J; bases not matched to a gene: 7. The CDR3 totals 12 residues. Germline values: CDR1 ENHRY, CDR2 SYGVKD. Here the CDR3 DNA reads TGTGCCACCCAGGGGGCAGGCCCACCCCTCCACTTT. Translated: CATQGAGPPLHF.

Many counts were recorded for this clonotype. The gene calls are TRBV9 and TRBJ1-1; a possible D gene is TRBD1 (6 bases). Trimming left V 0 bases short and J 3 bases short, with 18 bases between. CDR1 is SGDLS and CDR2 is YYNGEE in the germline V gene. This CDR3 has 17 residues. The CDR3 nucleotides read TGTGCCAGCAGCGTAGTAATCTTACAGGGTTTCGACACTGAAGCTTTCTTT. It codes for CASSVVILQGFDTEAFF.

This clonotype was counted between two and nine times. This sequence joins TRBV11-2 and TRBJ2-2; no definite D call. The CDR3 is made up of 15 amino acids. Germline lookup yields CDR1 SGHAT and CDR2 FQNNGV. V gave up 1 base and J gave up 1 base, with 7 bases separating them. In DNA, the CDR3 is TGTGCCAGCAGCTTAGGTGGAGTGAACACCGGGGAGCTGTTTTTT. Amino acid sequence: CASSLGGVNTGELFF.

The chain couples TRBV2 to TRBJ1-4; 7 bases line up with TRBD1. CDR1 is SNHLY and CDR2 is FYNNEI in the germline V gene. With V trimmed by 8 bases and J by 13 bases, 10 bases remained unmatched. The CDR3 contains 12 residues. The CDR3 DNA follows: TGTGCCAGCCGGGACAGAGGAATTGGACTGTTTTTT. Encoded protein: CASRDRGIGLFF.

This clonotype was counted at least ten times. The gene calls are TRBV29-1 and TRBJ2-3; the match to TRBD2 covers 7 bases. This CDR3 region has 15 residues. Germline V gene data show CDR1 as SQVTM and CDR2 as ANQGSEA. J was trimmed by 1 base and V by 1 base; bases with no gene match: 5. CDR3 DNA sequence: TGCAGCGTTGAAGCCTCTAGCGGAGGCACAGATACGCAGTATTTT. It encodes CSVEASSGGTDTQYF.

This clonotype was observed many times. The rearrangement joins TRBV12-3 or TRBV12-4 to TRBJ2-5, with a possible D match to TRBD1 (6 bases). Trimming stripped 5 bases from V and 4 bases from J, with 17 bases between. This CDR3 spans 15 amino acids. CDR3 DNA: TGTGCCAGCAGTACATACAGGGATGCCGCAGAGACCCAGTACTTC. As protein: CASSTYRDAAETQYF.

The V and J genes are TRBV11-2 and TRBJ2-3; the D is unclear. The V end was cut by 1 base, the J end by 4 bases, with 9 bases between. The CDR3 consists of 14 residues. The germline V gene has CDR1 SGHAT and CDR2 FQNNGV. The CDR3 is CASSLADFPDTQYF. The CDR3 DNA reads TGTGCCAGCAGCTTAGCCGACTTTCCAGATACGCAGTATTTT.